This TCR beta chain was sequenced in a study of T-cell reconstitution after alpha-beta-depleted transplantation in children. Preparation of the TCRbeta library used unique molecular identifiers. Each CDR3 protein gets one entry after TCRdb re-called the PCR reads with MiXCR. This sample has hundreds of thousands of distinct CDR3 sequences, with around a sixth found just once. The germline V gene has CDR1 LNHDA and CDR2 SQIVND (reference sequence). The V gene lost 4 bases and the J gene lost 8 bases, with 23 bases spanning the gap. This CDR3 contains 16 residues. The sample here was PBMCs from the stem cell graft donor, taken from the stem cell graft. The chain uses TRBV19 and TRBJ1-2; D is perhaps TRBD1 (6 bases). This sequence originates from a human donor who donated a stem cell graft to a child with acute myeloid leukemia. The CDR3 spells CASSKTGRGDYGGYTF. In DNA, the CDR3 is TGTGCCAGTAGTAAGACAGGAAGGGGAGACTATGGAGGCTACACCTTC.